These T cell receptor beta chains were read from a single sample in a study of blood T cell repertoires in COVID-19. Clones were read by immunoSEQ multiplex PCR, and TCRdb kept only the in-frame ones, dropping some. Here the sample spans roughly 55,000 clones, approximately 90% being singletons. Sequencing used peripheral blood. These receptors all stem from a human donor with active COVID-19. The donor label of this sample is uncertain. Each CDR3 is given with its conserved first and last residue. D genes are given only for firm matches. Clone size is given for some rows only: seen once, a few or many times, or a class if the clone is expanded.

-	TRBV29-1	TRBJ2-3	-	CSERTAGRDTQYF	TGCAGCGAGAGGACAGCCGGGCGAGATACGCAGTATTTT
-	TRBV10-3	TRBJ2-3	-	CAINEGVSTDTQYF	TGTGCCATCAACGAGGGCGTAAGCACAGATACGCAGTATTTT
few	TRBV18	TRBJ1-4	-	CASSPTIGRGEKLFF	TGTGCCAGCTCACCTACGATCGGCCGAGGTGAAAAACTGTTTTTT
-	TRBV28	TRBJ1-4	TRBD1	CASSIGTGLEKLFF	TGTGCCAGCAGCATCGGGACAGGGCTTGAAAAACTGTTTTTT
few	TRBV5-1	TRBJ1-5	TRBD1	CASSLDDRGSQPQHF	TGCGCCAGCAGCTTGGATGACAGGGGGTCTCAGCCCCAGCATTTT
-	TRBV7-9	TRBJ1-2	TRBD1	CASSPRDRGFYGYTF	TGTGCCAGCAGCCCCCGGGACAGGGGGTTCTATGGCTACACCTTC
-	TRBV5-4	TRBJ1-5	-	CASSLSPTGNQPQHF	TGTGCCAGCAGCTTGTCACCGACGGGAAATCAGCCCCAGCATTTT
-	TRBV11-2	TRBJ2-2	TRBD1	CASSPRTGINTGELFF	TGTGCCAGCAGCCCCCGGACAGGGATAAACACCGGGGAGCTGTTTTTT
-	TRBV7-2	TRBJ1-2	-	CASSLVSDNYGYTF	TGTGCCAGCAGCTTAGTCTCAGATAACTATGGCTACACCTTC
-	TRBV3-1/TRBV3-2	TRBJ1-3	-	CASSGGPPGGNTIYF	TGTGCCAGCAGCGGAGGGCCACCGGGCGGAAACACCATATATTTT
-	TRBV5-1	TRBJ1-4	-	CASSLRSSGTNEKLFF	TGCGCCAGCAGCCTGAGATCATCAGGCACTAATGAAAAACTGTTTTTT
-	TRBV5-1	TRBJ2-2	-	CASSLRGSGELFF	TGCGCCAGCAGCTTGCGGGGGTCCGGGGAGCTGTTTTTT
-	TRBV6-5	TRBJ1-1	-	CASIKGGGVNTEAFF	TGTGCCAGCATCAAAGGGGGGGGCGTGAACACTGAAGCTTTCTTT
-	TRBV18	TRBJ1-1	TRBD1	CASSPPTGEAVTEAFF	TGTGCCAGCTCACCACCAACAGGGGAGGCGGTGACTGAAGCTTTCTTT
once	TRBV6-5	TRBJ2-5	-	CASTPGGTGTQYF	TGTGCCAGCACCCCCGGAGGTACGGGGACCCAGTACTTC
-	TRBV5-1	TRBJ2-1	-	CASSSPGNEQFF	TGCGCCAGCAGCTCCCCCGGGAATGAGCAGTTCTTC
-	TRBV3-1/TRBV3-2	TRBJ2-7	TRBD1	CASSQQGAYEQYF	TGTGCCAGCAGCCAACAGGGGGCCTACGAGCAGTACTTC
-	TRBV9	TRBJ1-2	TRBD1	CASSVDRGHGYTF	TGTGCCAGCAGCGTAGACAGGGGGCATGGCTACACCTTC
once	TRBV12-5	TRBJ1-2	TRBD1	CASGLADLGTGYGYGYTF	TGTGCTAGTGGTTTGGCCGACCTGGGGACAGGGTATGGCTATGGCTACACCTTC
-	TRBV5-5	TRBJ1-2	-	CASSLGGYGYTF	TGTGCCAGCAGCTTGGGAGGGTATGGCTACACCTTC
-	TRBV4-2	TRBJ1-2	-	CASSQAVYRATGGYTF	TGTGCCAGCAGCCAAGCGGTTTACAGGGCTACTGGTGGCTACACCTTC
-	TRBV9	TRBJ1-6	-	CASSVAYNSPLHF	TGTGCCAGCAGCGTCGCCTATAATTCACCCCTCCACTTT
-	TRBV6-5	TRBJ1-2	TRBD1	CASSYDRGGYTF	TGTGCCAGCAGTTACGACAGGGGTGGCTACACCTTC
-	TRBV10-1	TRBJ2-1	-	CASSELSSDRLNEQFF	TGCGCCAGCAGTGAGTTATCTAGCGATAGGCTCAATGAGCAGTTCTTC
-	TRBV3-1/TRBV3-2	TRBJ2-2	TRBD2	CASSQARSGGPFTGELFF	TGTGCCAGCAGCCAGGCCCGTTCGGGGGGGCCTTTCACCGGGGAGCTGTTTTTT
-	TRBV5-1	TRBJ2-5	-	CASTSPGEETQYF	TGCGCCAGCACCTCCCCCGGGGAAGAGACCCAGTACTTC